The T cell receptor (beta chain) under discussion was sequenced for a study of blood T cell repertoires in COVID-19. At the level of the study: Collection of acute and convalescent COVID-19 samples took place in the United States, Italy and Spain. PBMCs, B-cell-depleted T cells, or T cells were the source of the cDNA or gDNA that made up the material.

Trimming cost V 4 bases and J 5 bases, with 12 bases left between them. Germline loops: CDR1 SGHDT, CDR2 YYEEEE. The CDR3 has 14 amino acids. In the authors' workflow: Quantification of nucleated cells was approximated via reference gene primer amplification. Clones were read by immunoSEQ multiplex PCR, and TCRdb kept only the in-frame ones, dropping some. The V and J calls and clone size were taken over from that table, and D and trimming were inferred from the DNA. The sample consists of roughly 200,000 clones, around 80% of them appearing once. The J gene is TRBJ1-4, the V gene TRBV5-6; no reliable D call. The origin of this receptor is a middle-aged man with active or convalescent COVID-19. Material for sequencing was peripheral blood. The CDR3 region has the DNA TGTGCCAGCAGCCCGAGGTCCGGGAATGAAAAACTGTTTTTT. Protein sequence: CASSPRSGNEKLFF.